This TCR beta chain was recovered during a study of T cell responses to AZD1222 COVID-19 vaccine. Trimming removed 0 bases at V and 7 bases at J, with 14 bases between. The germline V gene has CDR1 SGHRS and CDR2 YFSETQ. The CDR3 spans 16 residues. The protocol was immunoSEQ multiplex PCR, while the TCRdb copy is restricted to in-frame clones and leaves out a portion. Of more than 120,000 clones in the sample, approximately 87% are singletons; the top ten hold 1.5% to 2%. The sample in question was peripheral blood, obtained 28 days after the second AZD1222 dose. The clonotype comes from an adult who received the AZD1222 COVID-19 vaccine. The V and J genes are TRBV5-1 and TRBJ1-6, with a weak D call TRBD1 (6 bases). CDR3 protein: CASSLASRTANSPLHF. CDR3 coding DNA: TGCGCCAGCAGCTTGGCGTCCCGGACAGCCAATTCACCCCTCCACTTT.